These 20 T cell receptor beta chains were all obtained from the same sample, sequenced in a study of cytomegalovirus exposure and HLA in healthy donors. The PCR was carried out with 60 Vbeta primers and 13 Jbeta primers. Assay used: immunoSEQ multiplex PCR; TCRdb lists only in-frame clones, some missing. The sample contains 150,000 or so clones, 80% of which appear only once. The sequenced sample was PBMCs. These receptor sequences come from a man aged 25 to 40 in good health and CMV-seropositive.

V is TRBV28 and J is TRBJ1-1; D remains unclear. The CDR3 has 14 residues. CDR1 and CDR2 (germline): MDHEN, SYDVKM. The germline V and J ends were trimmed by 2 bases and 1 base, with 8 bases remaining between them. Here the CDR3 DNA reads TGTGCCAGCAGTTTAGGCAGTACGAACACTGAAGCTTTCTTT. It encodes CASSLGSTNTEAFF.

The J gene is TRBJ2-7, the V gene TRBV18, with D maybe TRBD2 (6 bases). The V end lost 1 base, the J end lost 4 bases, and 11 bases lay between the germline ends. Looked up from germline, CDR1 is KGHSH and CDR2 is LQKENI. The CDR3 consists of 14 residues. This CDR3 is CASSPLAASYEQYF. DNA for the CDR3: TGTGCCAGCTCACCACTAGCGGCTAGTTACGAGCAGTACTTC.

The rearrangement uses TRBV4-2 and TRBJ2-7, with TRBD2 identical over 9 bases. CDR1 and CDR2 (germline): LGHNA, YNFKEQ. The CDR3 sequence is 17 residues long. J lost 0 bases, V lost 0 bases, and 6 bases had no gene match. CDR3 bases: TGTGCCAGCAGCCAAGAGGCTAGCGGGATTTACTCCTACGAGCAGTACTTC. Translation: CASSQEASGIYSYEQYF.

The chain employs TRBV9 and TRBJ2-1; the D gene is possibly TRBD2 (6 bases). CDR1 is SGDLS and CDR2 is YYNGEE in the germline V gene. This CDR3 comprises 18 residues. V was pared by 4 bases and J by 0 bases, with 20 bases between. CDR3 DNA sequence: TGTGCCAGCAGCTCCACGGGACTCATGAAGAGCTCCTACAATGAGCAGTTCTTC. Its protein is CASSSTGLMKSSYNEQFF.

This CDR3 reads CASSWGTGGLYEQYF. The CDR3 DNA follows: TGCGCCAGCAGCTGGGGGACAGGGGGCCTATACGAGCAGTACTTC. V usage is TRBV5-1 and J usage is TRBJ2-7; 12 bases map to TRBD1. Germline CDR1 is SGHRS and CDR2 is YFSETQ. Trimming removed 3 bases from V and 4 bases from J; junction bases left unmatched: 5. This CDR3 spans 15 amino acids. The full variable domain, rest sourced from reference TRBV5-1 and TRBJ2-7, is KAGVTQTPRYLIKTRGQQVTLSCSPISGHRSVSWYQQTPGQGLQFLFEYFSETQRNKGNFPGRFSGRQFSNSRSEMNVSTLELGDSALYLCASSWGTGGLYEQYFGPGTRLTVT.

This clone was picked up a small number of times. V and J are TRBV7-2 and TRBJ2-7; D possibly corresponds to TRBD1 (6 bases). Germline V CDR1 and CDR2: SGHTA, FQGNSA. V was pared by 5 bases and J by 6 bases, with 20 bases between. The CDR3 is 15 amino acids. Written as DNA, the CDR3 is TGTGCCAGCAGCCCACGGACAGCTTTCTGGCTCGAGCAGTACTTC. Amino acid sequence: CASSPRTAFWLEQYF.

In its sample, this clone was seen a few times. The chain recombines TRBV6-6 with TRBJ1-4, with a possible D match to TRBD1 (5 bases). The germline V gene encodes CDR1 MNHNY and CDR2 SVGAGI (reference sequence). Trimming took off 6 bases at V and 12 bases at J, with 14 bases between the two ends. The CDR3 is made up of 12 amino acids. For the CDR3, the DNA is TGTGCCAGCAGCCACGGGGGACGGCAACTGTTTTTT. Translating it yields CASSHGGRQLFF.

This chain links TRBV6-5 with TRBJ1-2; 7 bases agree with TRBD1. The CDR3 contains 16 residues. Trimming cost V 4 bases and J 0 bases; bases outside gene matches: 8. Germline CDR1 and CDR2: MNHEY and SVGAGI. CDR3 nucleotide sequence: TGTGCCAGCAGTTCCGTGACAGGGAACCCTAACTATGGCTACACCTTC. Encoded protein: CASSSVTGNPNYGYTF.

The chain's CDR3 is CASSLFVGQGQHEQFF. The CDR3 DNA sequence: TGTGCCAGCAGTTTGTTCGTGGGACAGGGCCAGCATGAGCAGTTCTTC. This sequence joins TRBV27 and TRBJ2-1, with 9 positions matching TRBD1. The CDR3 is 16 amino acids. Germline assignment: CDR1 MNHEY and CDR2 SMNVEV (reference sequence). Trimming cost V 3 bases and J 8 bases; bases outside gene matches: 11.

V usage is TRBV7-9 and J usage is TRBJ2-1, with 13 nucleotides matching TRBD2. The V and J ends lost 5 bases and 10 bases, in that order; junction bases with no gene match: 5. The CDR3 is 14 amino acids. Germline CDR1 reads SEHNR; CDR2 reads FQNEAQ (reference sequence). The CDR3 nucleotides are TGTGCCAGCAGCGGACTAGCGGGAGTAAGGGAGCAGTTCTTC. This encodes CASSGLAGVREQFF.

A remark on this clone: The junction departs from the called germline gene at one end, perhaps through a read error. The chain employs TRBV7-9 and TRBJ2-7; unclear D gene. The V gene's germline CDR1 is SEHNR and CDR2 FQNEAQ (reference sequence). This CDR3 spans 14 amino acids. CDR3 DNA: TGTTCCAGCAGCTCCAGGCGCTCGCCATACGAGCAGTACTTC. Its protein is CSSSSRRSPYEQYF.

The CDR3: CASSLYGSPYEQYF. The CDR3 nucleotides are TGTGCCAGCAGCCTATACGGGTCTCCCTACGAGCAGTACTTC. The chain recombines TRBV5-6 with TRBJ2-7; no definite D call. CDR1 and CDR2 from the germline V gene are SGHDT and YYEEEE. V lost 4 bases and J 2 bases, leaving 13 bases between the germline ends. The CDR3 contains 14 residues. Full variable domain (outside the CDR3, taken from reference TRBV5-6 and TRBJ2-7): DAGVTQSPTHLIKTRGQQVTLRCSPKSGHDTVSWYQQALGQGPQFIFQYYEEEERQRGNFPDRFSGHQFPNYSSELNVNALLLGDSALYLCASSLYGSPYEQYFGPGTRLTVT.

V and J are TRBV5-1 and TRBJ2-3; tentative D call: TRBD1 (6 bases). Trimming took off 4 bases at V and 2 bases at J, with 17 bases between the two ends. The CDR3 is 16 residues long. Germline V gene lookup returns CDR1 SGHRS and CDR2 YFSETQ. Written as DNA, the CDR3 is TGCGCCAGCAGCAGAACCGGGACACTGAACACAGATACGCAGTATTTT. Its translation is CASSRTGTLNTDTQYF.

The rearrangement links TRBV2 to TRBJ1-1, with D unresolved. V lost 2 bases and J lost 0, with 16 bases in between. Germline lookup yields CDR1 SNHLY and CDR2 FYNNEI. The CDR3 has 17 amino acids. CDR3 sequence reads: CASSEIILQILNTEAFF. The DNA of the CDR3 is TGTGCCAGCAGTGAAATTATCCTACAGATCTTGAACACTGAAGCTTTCTTT.

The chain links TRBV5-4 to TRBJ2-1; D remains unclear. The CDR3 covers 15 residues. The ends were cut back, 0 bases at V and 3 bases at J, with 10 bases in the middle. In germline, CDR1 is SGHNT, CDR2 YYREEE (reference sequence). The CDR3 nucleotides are TGTGCCAGCAGCTTGGCTTTGCGGAACTACAATGAGCAGTTCTTC. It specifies CASSLALRNYNEQFF.

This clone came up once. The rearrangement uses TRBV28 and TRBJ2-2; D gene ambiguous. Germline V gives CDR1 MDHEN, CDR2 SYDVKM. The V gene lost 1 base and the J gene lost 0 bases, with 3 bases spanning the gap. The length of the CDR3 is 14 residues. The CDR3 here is CASSLYTNTGELFF. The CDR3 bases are TGTGCCAGCAGTTTATATACGAACACCGGGGAGCTGTTTTTT.

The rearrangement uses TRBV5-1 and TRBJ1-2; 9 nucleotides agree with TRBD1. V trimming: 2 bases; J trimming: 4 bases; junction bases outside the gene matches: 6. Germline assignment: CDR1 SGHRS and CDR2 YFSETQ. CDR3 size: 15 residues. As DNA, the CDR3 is TGCGCCAGCAGCTTCAAGACAGGGGGAGGCTATGGCTACACCTTC. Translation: CASSFKTGGGYGYTF. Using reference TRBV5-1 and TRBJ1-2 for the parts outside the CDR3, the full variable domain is KAGVTQTPRYLIKTRGQQVTLSCSPISGHRSVSWYQQTPGQGLQFLFEYFSETQRNKGNFPGRFSGRQFSNSRSEMNVSTLELGDSALYLCASSFKTGGGYGYTFGSGTRLTVV.

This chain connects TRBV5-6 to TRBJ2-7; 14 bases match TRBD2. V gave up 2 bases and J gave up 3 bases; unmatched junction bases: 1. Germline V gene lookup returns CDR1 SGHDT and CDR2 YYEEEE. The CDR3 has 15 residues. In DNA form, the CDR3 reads TGTGCCAGCAGCTTTGGGACTAGCGGGAGCTACGAGCAGTACTTC. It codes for CASSFGTSGSYEQYF.

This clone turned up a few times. The CDR3 DNA sequence: TGTGCCAGCGAAGTGGGGACTAGCGGGAGGTTAGACAATGAGCAGTTCTTC. Encoded protein: CASEVGTSGRLDNEQFF. The chain links TRBV19 to TRBJ2-1, with TRBD2 matching over 15 bases. V was clipped by 9 bases and J by 5 bases; unmatched bases: 11. Germline values: CDR1 LNHDA, CDR2 SQIVND (reference sequence). The CDR3 covers 17 residues. The complete variable domain, with remaining parts taken from reference TRBV19 and TRBJ2-1, reads DGGITQSPKYLFRKEGQNVTLSCEQNLNHDAMYWYRQDPGQGLRLIYYSQIVNDFQKGDIAEGYSVSREKKESFPLTVTSAQKNPTAFYLCASEVGTSGRLDNEQFFGPGTRLTVL.

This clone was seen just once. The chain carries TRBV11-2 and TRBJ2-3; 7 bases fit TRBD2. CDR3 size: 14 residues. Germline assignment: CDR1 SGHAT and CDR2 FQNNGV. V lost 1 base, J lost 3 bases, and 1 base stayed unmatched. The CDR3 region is CASSLAGRTDTQYF. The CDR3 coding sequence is TGTGCCAGCAGCTTAGCCGGGAGGACAGATACGCAGTATTTT.